The text below deals with one T cell receptor (beta chain). Seattle-derived patients entered the study during active infection and were followed longitudinally. CDR1 and CDR2 (germline): LNHDA, SQIVND (reference sequence). The CDR3 is 17 amino acids. With 6 bases removed from V and 2 bases from J, the gap between germline ends came to 21 bases. This sample is part of a study of blood T cell repertoires in COVID-19. Study-level information: Samples taken during acute and convalescent COVID-19 were collected in the United States, Italy and Spain. T cells, B-cell-depleted T cells, or PBMCs supplied cDNA or gDNA.

In the original analysis: Estimation of nucleated cell counts was performed using reference gene primer amplification. The table came from immunoSEQ multiplex PCR; TCRdb's copy has only in-frame clones and leaves some out. D and trimming come from the DNA, and the V and J calls and clone size come from that table. Here the sample spans about 290,000 clones, 85% to 90% being singletons. The receptor was isolated from a woman aged 25 to 39 with COVID-19, enrolled during active disease. Source material: peripheral blood. The gene calls are TRBV19 and TRBJ2-3; a weak D match, TRBD1 (5 bases). Written as DNA, the CDR3 is TGTGCCAGTAGCCCACCCGTTAGACAGCTATTCACAGATACGCAGTATTTT. Protein sequence: CASSPPVRQLFTDTQYF.